The next 14 T cell receptor beta chains were all read from a single sample in a study of cytomegalovirus exposure and HLA in healthy donors. TCRdb's table, derived via immunoSEQ multiplex PCR, lists solely in-frame clones and lacks some. The data hold about 130,000 clones, with 90% to 95% observed a single time. The sample was PBMCs. These receptors were collected from a woman between 18 and 29 years old in good health and CMV-seronegative.

The rearrangement links TRBV6-1 to TRBJ2-3, with 15 bases lining up with TRBD2. Unmatched junction bases numbered 5, after V lost 6 bases and J lost 7 bases. Per the germline V gene, CDR1 is MNHNS and CDR2 is SASEGT. There are 15 residues in the CDR3. CDR3 protein: CASSAGLAGGNTQYF. Here the CDR3 DNA reads TGTGCCAGCAGCGCGGGACTAGCGGGGGGAAATACGCAGTATTTT.

V gene TRBV29-1 combines with J gene TRBJ2-3; tentatively, D is TRBD2 (7 bases). V lost 3 bases, J lost 1 base, and 17 bases lay in between. This CDR3 comprises 16 residues. CDR1 and CDR2 from the germline V gene are SQVTM and ANQGSEA. CDR3 nucleotide sequence: TGCAGCGTTGACGGAGGGGGGGGCCTTGGCACAGATACGCAGTATTTT. Translating it yields CSVDGGGGLGTDTQYF.

The V and J genes are TRBV4-2 and TRBJ1-1; no definite D call. Deletions cut 1 base from V and 3 bases from J, with 12 bases between. CDR3 size: 15 residues. Per germline, CDR1 LGHNA and CDR2 YNFKEQ. CDR3 DNA: TGTGCCAGCAGCCAAGGGGTCGAGGACTACACTGAAGCTTTCTTT. It specifies CASSQGVEDYTEAFF.

CDR3 residues: CASCSGRALRDTQYF. In nucleotides, the CDR3 is TGTGCCAGCTGTAGCGGGAGGGCTTTGAGAGATACGCAGTATTTT. The chain employs TRBV6-5 and TRBJ2-3; TRBD2 agrees at 11 bases. The CDR3 runs to 15 residues. Germline trimming cut 8 bases from V and 5 bases from J; bases unmatched to any gene: 9. Germline assignment: CDR1 MNHEY and CDR2 SVGAGI.

This clone was counted a single time. The chain couples TRBV5-4 to TRBJ2-1, with TRBD2 matching 7 bases. The CDR3 contains 15 residues. The germline V gene has CDR1 SGHNT and CDR2 YYREEE (reference sequence). V trimming: 6 bases; J trimming: 0 bases; junction bases outside the gene matches: 6. The chain's CDR3 is CASTFGGSSYNEQFF. In DNA, the CDR3 is TGTGCCAGCACCTTCGGGGGGAGCTCCTACAATGAGCAGTTCTTC.

This clone appeared once. This chain connects TRBV19 to TRBJ2-1; TRBD2 matches at 15 bases. V shed 5 bases and J 9 bases; nucleotides not matched to a gene: 5. CDR3 size: 15 residues. Germline V CDR1 and CDR2: LNHDA, SQIVND (reference sequence). For the CDR3, the DNA is TGTGCCAGTAGTCCCGGACTAGCGGGAGGGGCTGAGCAGTTCTTC. It is translated as CASSPGLAGGAEQFF.

This CDR3 reads CASGQWNTEAFF. CDR3 nucleotides: TGTGCCTCGGGACAGTGGAACACTGAAGCTTTCTTT. The rearrangement links TRBV11-1 to TRBJ1-1, with TRBD1 matching 7 bases. V trimming: 11 bases; J trimming: 1 base; junction bases outside the gene matches: 4. The V gene's germline CDR1 is SGHAT and CDR2 FQDESV (reference sequence). The CDR3 has 12 amino acids.

The chain is built from TRBV27 and TRBJ1-2, with D perhaps TRBD1 (5 bases). Germline values: CDR1 MNHEY, CDR2 SMNVEV (reference sequence). The ends were cut back, 6 bases at V and 5 bases at J, with 16 bases in the middle. This CDR3 has 14 amino acids. The CDR3 reads CASSPPGLGYGYTF. The CDR3 DNA reads as TGTGCCAGCAGCCCGCCGGGACTCGGGTATGGCTACACCTTC.

The chain recombines TRBV5-4 with TRBJ1-1; 8 bases are shared with TRBD1. The CDR3 is 15 amino acids. CDR1 and CDR2 (germline): SGHNT, YYREEE (reference sequence). V was pared by 4 bases and J by 4 bases, with 9 bases of the junction left unmatched. The DNA of the CDR3 is TGTGCCAGCAGCCTTGGACAGGGTCCAGGCACTGAAGCTTTCTTT. Residues: CASSLGQGPGTEAFF.

The V call is TRBV28, the J call TRBJ1-2, with 8 bases aligning to TRBD1. The germline V gene has CDR1 MDHEN and CDR2 SYDVKM. CDR3 length equals 13 residues. The ends lost 3 bases at V and 3 bases at J; junction bases unmatched: 0. CDR3 in amino acids: CASSLTGDYGYTF. CDR3 DNA: TGTGCCAGCAGTTTGACAGGGGACTATGGCTACACCTTC.

V gene TRBV9 combines with J gene TRBJ1-3; possible D gene TRBD1, 5 bases. CDR3 length: 17 residues. Germline V gene data show CDR1 as SGDLS and CDR2 as YYNGEE. The ends were cut back, 0 bases at V and 0 bases at J, with 13 bases in the middle. CDR3 bases: TGTGCCAGCAGCGTAGCTACGCGGGGGATCTCTGGAAACACCATATATTTT. Encoded protein: CASSVATRGISGNTIYF.

This chain connects TRBV7-2 to TRBJ2-5; 11 bases map to TRBD2. Germline CDR1 SGHTA, CDR2 FQGNSA. The ends lost 5 bases at V and 0 bases at J; junction bases unmatched: 11. This CDR3 contains 18 residues. The CDR3 sequence is CASSLDRRLAGYQETQYF. CDR3 DNA: TGTGCCAGCAGCCTAGATCGGAGACTAGCGGGATACCAAGAGACCCAGTACTTC.

The CDR3 DNA sequence: TGTGCCAGCAGCCTACCGGGACAGACGAACACTGAAGCTTTCTTT. Its translation: CASSLPGQTNTEAFF. The rearrangement joins TRBV5-6 to TRBJ1-1; 7 nucleotides align to TRBD1. After removal of 4 bases from V and 1 base from J, the junction contained 7 bases not matched to a gene. Germline values: CDR1 SGHDT, CDR2 YYEEEE. The CDR3 has 15 residues. Complete variable domain (other parts from reference TRBV5-6 and TRBJ1-1): DAGVTQSPTHLIKTRGQQVTLRCSPKSGHDTVSWYQQALGQGPQFIFQYYEEEERQRGNFPDRFSGHQFPNYSSELNVNALLLGDSALYLCASSLPGQTNTEAFFGQGTRLTVV.

V usage is TRBV19 and J usage is TRBJ2-3; no definite D call. The CDR3 extends over 15 amino acids. Germline-derived CDR1 and CDR2 are LNHDA and SQIVND (reference sequence). Deletions cut 3 bases from V and 1 base from J, with 11 bases between. CDR3 region: CASSIGDLGTDTQYF. The CDR3 DNA reads TGTGCCAGTAGTATCGGCGACCTAGGCACAGATACGCAGTATTTT. The full variable domain, in which reference TRBV19 and TRBJ2-3 provide the parts outside the CDR3, is DGGITQSPKYLFRKEGQNVTLSCEQNLNHDAMYWYRQDPGQGLRLIYYSQIVNDFQKGDIAEGYSVSREKKESFPLTVTSAQKNPTAFYLCASSIGDLGTDTQYFGPGTRLTVL.